This T cell receptor (beta chain) derives from a study of cytomegalovirus exposure and HLA in healthy donors. The length of the CDR3 is 12 residues. V was trimmed by 7 bases and J by 4 bases, leaving 11 bases between them. CDR1 SGHRS and CDR2 YFSETQ come from the germline V gene. Findings and limits, study-wide: V- and J-gene trimming of TCR beta was linked (in a later analysis) to a missense DCLRE1C variant. Listed as cytomegalovirus-associated were 150 to 200 TCR beta chains. Another analysis was done later, and it associated 16,951 TCR beta sequences with HLA alleles at 0.05 false discovery rate. Roughly uniform sequencing depth across donors was assumed, possibly incorrectly.

With 60 Vbeta and 13 Jbeta primers, the PCR was carried out. Measured with immunoSEQ multiplex PCR; TCRdb has only the in-frame clones, and not every one. The sample lists 95,000 to 110,000 clones, about 72% occurring once. Notes on this clone: Its antigen is as yet unknown.

This sequence joins TRBV5-1 and TRBJ1-2; no definite D call. The origin of this receptor is a young man in good health and CMV-seronegative. The specimen was PBMCs. CDR3 amino acids: CASSPETYGYTF. DNA of the CDR3: TGCGCCAGCTCGCCGGAGACCTATGGCTACACCTTC.